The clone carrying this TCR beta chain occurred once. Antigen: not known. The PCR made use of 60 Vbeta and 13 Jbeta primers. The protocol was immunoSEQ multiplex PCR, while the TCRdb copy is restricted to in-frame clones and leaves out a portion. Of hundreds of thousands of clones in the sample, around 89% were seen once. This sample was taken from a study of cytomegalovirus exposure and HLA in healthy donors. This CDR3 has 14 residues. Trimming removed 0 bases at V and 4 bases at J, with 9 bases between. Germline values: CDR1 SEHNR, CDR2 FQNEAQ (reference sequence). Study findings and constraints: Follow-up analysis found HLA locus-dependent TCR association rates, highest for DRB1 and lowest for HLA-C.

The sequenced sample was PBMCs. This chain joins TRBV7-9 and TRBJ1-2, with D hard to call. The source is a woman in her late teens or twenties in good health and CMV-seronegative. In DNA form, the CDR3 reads TGTGCCAGCAGCTTAGCGTTGGCAGGCTATGGCTACACCTTC. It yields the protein CASSLALAGYGYTF.